A single sample is the source of the 20 T cell receptor beta chains below, sequenced in a study of cytomegalovirus exposure and HLA in healthy donors (dated by TCRdb to the late 2010s). Preparation of the library involved the immunoSEQ multiplex PCR assay. For the multiplex PCR, a mixture combining 60 forward primers for TCR Vbeta segments and 13 reverse primers for TCR Jbeta segments was used. As stored in TCRdb, this immuneACCESS dataset retains in-frame rearrangements with V and J assigned. A fraction of the clones does not appear; measured against another copy, unresolved V genes explain less than half of the discrepancy, and the remainder lacks a known reason. The sample table lists approximately 110,000 clones, around 70% of them with a count of one. 1% to 1.5% of the sample belongs to the ten largest clones. Sequences were obtained from PBMCs. These receptors all come from a man in his forties or fifties in good health and CMV-seronegative.

The gene calls are TRBV28 and TRBJ2-7; 7 nucleotides match TRBD1. The germline gives CDR1 MDHEN, CDR2 SYDVKM. The CDR3 covers 14 residues. J lost 0 bases, V lost 6 bases, and 5 bases had no gene match. CDR3 loop: CASRDRDSSYEQYF. In DNA form, the CDR3 reads TGTGCCAGCAGAGACCGGGACAGCTCCTACGAGCAGTACTTC. Drawing the rest from reference TRBV28 and TRBJ2-7, the complete variable domain is DVKVTQSSRYLVKRTGEKVFLECVQDMDHENMFWYRQDPGLGLRLIYFSYDVKMKEKGDIPEGYSVSREKKERFSLILESASTNQTSMYLCASRDRDSSYEQYFGPGTRLTVT.

The rearrangement uses TRBV5-1 and TRBJ2-1, with 7 positions matching TRBD1. The CDR3 loop spans 15 amino acids. The V gene end was trimmed by 7 bases and the J gene end by 3 bases; junction bases not matched to a gene: 10. Germline V gene lookup returns CDR1 SGHRS and CDR2 YFSETQ. CDR3 loop: CASRRTGVGYNEQFF. The DNA of the CDR3 is TGCGCCAGCCGGCGAACAGGGGTTGGCTACAATGAGCAGTTCTTC.

The rearrangement links TRBV4-1 to TRBJ2-2; no firm D call. CDR1 and CDR2 (germline): MGHRA, YSYEKL. V shed 5 bases and J shed 5 bases, with 15 bases lying between them. The CDR3 runs 15 residues. CDR3 loop: CASSTSPPVTGELFF. The DNA of the CDR3 is TGCGCCAGCAGCACCTCCCCTCCGGTGACCGGGGAGCTGTTTTTT.

The chain combines TRBV6-4 with TRBJ2-6; possible D gene TRBD1, 5 bases. The CDR3 length is 14 residues. The ends were cut back, 6 bases at V and 3 bases at J, with 9 bases in the middle. Germline lookup yields CDR1 MRHNA and CDR2 SNTAGT. The CDR3 bases are TGTGCCAGCAGCAACAGGCTTGGGGCCAACGTCCTGACTTTC. Its protein is CASSNRLGANVLTF.

As for this clone: The sample carries other DNA sequences with the same CDR3. This rearrangement joins TRBV5-1 to TRBJ1-6; D perhaps matches TRBD1 (5 bases). This CDR3 is built from 14 residues. V dropped 9 bases and J dropped 3 bases, with 13 bases sitting between them. Germline CDR1 SGHRS, CDR2 YFSETQ. The CDR3 sequence is CATSQGNYNSPLHF. CDR3 nucleotide sequence: TGCGCCACCTCCCAGGGAAACTATAATTCACCCCTCCACTTT.

V and J are TRBV5-1 and TRBJ2-7; 8 nucleotides align to TRBD2. Germline V gene sequence: CDR1 SGHRS, CDR2 YFSETQ. Losses at the gene ends were 2 bases for V and 4 bases for J; bases not matched to a gene: 17. The CDR3 totals 18 residues. The CDR3 region is CASSFDLHRPGGIYEQYF. CDR3 DNA: TGCGCCAGCAGCTTCGACCTTCACCGCCCGGGGGGGATTTACGAGCAGTACTTC.

J is TRBJ2-5 and V is TRBV7-9, with D maybe TRBD1 (6 bases). The V and J ends lost 5 bases and 5 bases respectively, with 18 bases between them. The germline V gene has CDR1 SEHNR and CDR2 FQNEAQ (reference sequence). This CDR3 is 15 amino acids long. The CDR3 nucleotides read TGTGCCAGCAGCCGACGAGGGGGAGAAATTGAGACCCAGTACTTC. It yields the protein CASSRRGGEIETQYF.

Turning to this clone: Germline and junction disagree at one end, which may indicate a read error. V is TRBV7-9 and J is TRBJ1-5; 8 positions match TRBD1. Germline CDR1 and CDR2: SEHNR and FQNEAQ (reference sequence). The length of the CDR3 is 14 residues. The chain's CDR3 is CSSSRQGFGQPQHF. In DNA form, the CDR3 reads TGTTCCAGCAGCCGACAGGGGTTCGGGCAGCCCCAGCATTTT.

This clone has a single count. The chain employs TRBV29-1 and TRBJ2-7; D is undetermined. Between the trimmed V and J ends, which lost 6 bases and 6 bases, there was a span of 15 bases. Germline V gene lookup returns CDR1 SQVTM and CDR2 ANQGSEA. This CDR3 has 12 residues. The CDR3 here is CSVGFGSREQYF. The CDR3 DNA follows: TGCAGCGTGGGCTTTGGAAGTCGCGAGCAGTACTTC.

V usage is TRBV7-9 and J usage is TRBJ1-4; D is undetermined. The CDR3 contains 15 residues. Trimming took 4 bases from V and 13 from J, leaving 22 bases between them. Germline V gene data show CDR1 as SEHNR and CDR2 as FQNEAQ (reference sequence). The CDR3 here is CASSSSSPPFSGLFF. The CDR3 DNA reads as TGTGCCAGCAGCTCCTCTTCTCCACCGTTTTCAGGACTGTTTTTT.

J is TRBJ2-3 and V is TRBV19; D might be TRBD2 (6 bases). The CDR3 length is 16 residues. Trimming removed 3 bases from V and 3 bases from J, with 16 bases in between. Germline CDR1 reads LNHDA; CDR2 reads SQIVND (reference sequence). CDR3 DNA sequence: TGTGCCAGTAGTATGTCCGGCCGCGGGACGACAGATACGCAGTATTTT. Its translation: CASSMSGRGTTDTQYF.

The rearrangement uses TRBV28 and TRBJ2-1, with 8 bases that match TRBD1. V gave up 6 bases and J gave up 1 base; unmatched junction bases: 8. CDR3 length: 16 residues. From germline, CDR1 is MDHEN and CDR2 SYDVKM. CDR3 sequence: CASSEDRARSYNEQFF. CDR3 DNA sequence: TGTGCCAGCAGCGAGGACAGGGCAAGATCCTACAATGAGCAGTTCTTC.

Only a few counts were recorded for this clone. The chain employs TRBV4-1 and TRBJ2-3, with 10 bases aligning to TRBD1. In germline, CDR1 is MGHRA, CDR2 YSYEKL. The CDR3 runs 18 residues. V trimming: 1 base; J trimming: 1 base; junction bases outside the gene matches: 8. The CDR3 DNA follows: TGCGCCAGCAGCCAAGCAACCCCCGGGACAGGGGGCACAGATACGCAGTATTTT. Protein sequence: CASSQATPGTGGTDTQYF.

V and J are TRBV30 and TRBJ2-2; D remains ambiguous. V lost 2 bases and J 5 bases, leaving 18 bases between the germline ends. This CDR3 is 16 amino acids long. The germline gives CDR1 GTSNPN, CDR2 SVGIG (reference sequence). CDR3 bases: TGTGCCTGGAGTTGCCCGCCCGCCTCTAGGACCGGGGAGCTGTTTTTT. Its protein is CAWSCPPASRTGELFF.

The V and J genes are TRBV2 and TRBJ2-1; the match to TRBD1 covers 7 bases. The CDR3 is 12 amino acids. V shed 8 bases and J 7 bases; nucleotides not matched to a gene: 5. Germline V gene lookup returns CDR1 SNHLY and CDR2 FYNNEI. CDR3: CASQDRTNEQFF. The CDR3 DNA follows: TGTGCCAGCCAGGACAGGACGAATGAGCAGTTCTTC. The full variable domain, its missing parts supplied by reference TRBV2 and TRBJ2-1, is EPEVTQTPSHQVTQMGQEVILRCVPISNHLYFYWYRQILGQKVEFLVSFYNNEISEKSEIFDDQFSVERPDGSNFTLKIRSTKLEDSAMYFCASQDRTNEQFFGPGTRLTVL.

The chain is built from TRBV9 and TRBJ2-6; the match to TRBD1 covers 7 bases. The CDR3 is 15 amino acids. Unmatched junction bases numbered 4, after V lost 4 bases and J lost 3 bases. CDR1 SGDLS and CDR2 YYNGEE come from the germline V gene. In DNA, the CDR3 is TGTGCCAGCAGCCCCGACAGGGTTGGGGCCAACGTCCTGACTTTC. It codes for CASSPDRVGANVLTF.

V and J are TRBV6-5 and TRBJ1-1; D gene ambiguous. The germline CDR1 and CDR2 sequences are MNHEY and SVGAGI. The length of the CDR3 is 14 residues. V lost 2 bases and J lost 5, with 12 bases in between. CDR3 sequence reads: CASSYIGRGTEAFF. DNA of the CDR3: TGTGCCAGCAGTTACATCGGCAGAGGGACTGAAGCTTTCTTT.

This rearrangement joins TRBV5-1 to TRBJ2-7; TRBD1 agrees at 7 bases. This CDR3 has 17 amino acids. The germline V gene has CDR1 SGHRS and CDR2 YFSETQ. V lost 2 bases to trimming and J lost 5 bases; unmatched junction nucleotides: 16. The CDR3 region is CASSFRIGDYRGDEQYF. CDR3 in DNA: TGCGCCAGCAGCTTCCGTATAGGCGATTACAGGGGAGACGAGCAGTACTTC.

The rearrangement uses TRBV30 and TRBJ2-5; 7 nucleotides agree with TRBD1. CDR3 length: 15 residues. Germline assignment: CDR1 GTSNPN and CDR2 SVGIG (reference sequence). V shed 0 bases and J 5 bases; nucleotides not matched to a gene: 9. The CDR3 DNA sequence: TGTGCCTGGAGTGTTATACTGGGGACAGCTGAGACCCAGTACTTC. Its protein product is CAWSVILGTAETQYF.

The chain joins TRBV19 to TRBJ1-4, with 7 bases that match TRBD1. CDR1 LNHDA and CDR2 SQIVND come from the germline V gene (reference sequence). V gave up 5 bases and J gave up 8 bases; unmatched junction bases: 5. The CDR3 consists of 13 residues. CDR3 DNA: TGTGCCAGTAGTCCTCGGACAGGCGAAAAACTGTTTTTT. It yields the protein CASSPRTGEKLFF.